The 24 T cell receptor beta chains below were found in one sample sequenced in a study of T cell clonality in common variable immunodeficiency. Sequencing used immunoSEQ multiplex PCR; TCRdb keeps in-frame clones, though not all of them. The sample presents about 52,000 clones, none singletons. Sequences were obtained from peripheral blood mononuclear cells. These receptors were obtained from a person aged 18 to 70 in good health.

CDR3 in amino acids: CASRGVAGGELETQYF. The covered CDR3 bases are TGCGCCAGCAGGGGGGTAGCGGGAGGGGAGTTGGAGACC. This chain uses TRBV10-2 with TRBJ2-5; 11 bases match TRBD2. The read is 3 residues too short to cover the CDR3 end, so that end is filled in from the germline J gene. Trimming at V came to 6 bases and at J to 5 bases, leaving 11 bases not matched to a gene. Germline V gene sequence: CDR1 WSHSY, CDR2 SAAADI. This CDR3 has 16 amino acids.

This clone was seen ten or more times. Coverage ceases 3 residues before the CDR3 finishes, and the germline J gene fills in the end. This chain links TRBV5-4 with TRBJ1-2; 9 nucleotides agree with TRBD1. Germline V gene sequence: CDR1 SGHNT, CDR2 YYREEE (reference sequence). With 3 bases clipped from V and 3 bases from J, the junction kept 3 bases outside the gene matches. CDR3 length: 14 residues. Here the CDR3 reads CASSSRDRDYGYTF. The part of the CDR3 DNA that was read is TGTGCCAGCAGCTCAAGGGACAGGGACTATGGC.

This clone has ten or more counts. The read ends 3 residues shy of where the CDR3 ends; the end is completed using the germline J gene. The chain joins TRBV28 to TRBJ1-2; the D is unclear. V lost 3 bases and J 0 bases, leaving 17 bases between the germline ends. CDR3 size: 17 residues. CDR1 is MDHEN and CDR2 is SYDVKM in the germline V gene. CDR3: CASSFRRGSPSNYGYTF. The part of the CDR3 DNA that was read is TGTGCCAGCAGTTTCAGGAGAGGGTCCCCATCTAACTATGGC.

This clone showed up many times. The read falls 3 residues short of the CDR3 end, and the missing part is taken from the germline J gene. The sample holds other DNA sequences that translate to the same CDR3. The rearrangement joins TRBV20-1 to TRBJ2-5, with TRBD1 identical over 10 bases. The length of the CDR3 is 17 residues. Germline V lookup: CDR1 DFQATT, CDR2 SNEGSKA (reference sequence). Trimming removed 2 bases from V and 2 bases from J; junction bases left unmatched: 11. CDR3 sequence reads: CSARPESGQGNQETQYF. CDR3 DNA, as far as it was read: TGCAGTGCTAGACCAGAATCGGGACAGGGGAATCAAGAGACC.

This clone was recorded at least ten times. The sequence runs out 3 residues before the end of the CDR3; the remainder is reconstructed from the germline J gene. The V and J genes are TRBV28 and TRBJ2-7; D is possibly TRBD1 (5 bases). The length of the CDR3 is 14 residues. Trimming shortened V by 2 bases and J by 0 bases, and 8 bases separated the two germline ends. Germline CDR1 and CDR2: MDHEN and SYDVKM. CDR3 bases read: TGTGCCAGCAGTTTACAGGGAAGCTCCTACGAG. Protein: CASSLQGSSYE. The CDR3 as a whole reads CASSLQGSSYEQYF.

This clone has a count of ten or more. The read terminates 3 residues ahead of where the CDR3 ends, so the germline J gene completes it. The chain joins TRBV19 to TRBJ2-2; TRBD1 is a possible D gene (5 bases). Looked up from germline, CDR1 is LNHDA and CDR2 is SQIVND (reference sequence). V lost 9 bases and J 1 base, leaving 15 bases between the germline ends. CDR3 size: 15 residues. The sequenced CDR3 bases are TGTGCCAGGACCCGAACAGGAGAGAACACCGGGGAG. Translating it yields CARTRTGENTGE. From start to end, the CDR3 is CARTRTGENTGELFF.

Notes on this clone: The read terminates 3 residues ahead of where the CDR3 ends, so the germline J gene completes it. The chain is built from TRBV20-1 and TRBJ2-7, with 10 bases that match TRBD1. The ends lost 1 base at V and 0 bases at J; junction bases unmatched: 3. CDR3 length: 15 residues. Germline CDR1 and CDR2: DFQATT and SNEGSKA (reference sequence). CDR3 residues: CSARAGQGFSYEQYF. CDR3 bases read: TGCAGTGCTAGAGCGGGACAGGGGTTCTCCTACGAG.

This clone was seen many times. The sequenced CDR3 bases are TGCGCCAGCAGCTCAGATACGGGACAGGGGCACGAG. Protein product: CASSSDTGQGHE. The whole CDR3 reads CASSSDTGQGHEQYF. The genes are TRBV5-1 and TRBJ2-7, with 10 positions matching TRBD1. The read ends 3 residues shy of where the CDR3 ends; the end is completed using the germline J gene. Germline values: CDR1 SGHRS, CDR2 YFSETQ. The CDR3 has 15 residues. The ends lost 3 bases at V and 5 bases at J; junction bases unmatched: 8.

The sample holds many counts of this clone. The read terminates 3 residues ahead of where the CDR3 ends, so the germline J gene completes it. The chain links TRBV5-1 to TRBJ1-1; the match to TRBD1 covers 9 bases. This CDR3 has 17 residues. The V gene's germline CDR1 is SGHRS and CDR2 YFSETQ. The chain's CDR3 is CASSPRTGVDGGGKAFF. The sequenced part of the CDR3 DNA is TGCGCCAGCAGCCCCCGGACAGGGGTAGACGGGGGGGGCAAA.

There are many counts of this clone. The observed sequence ends 3 residues before the CDR3 terminus, with the missing tail filled in from the germline J gene. The chain employs TRBV10-1 and TRBJ2-1, with 9 bases fitting TRBD1. The V and J ends lost 4 bases and 7 bases, in that order; junction bases with no gene match: 8. This CDR3 spans 15 amino acids. Germline V lookup: CDR1 WNHNN, CDR2 SYGVQD (reference sequence). CDR3 bases read: TGCGCCAGCAGTGTCGGACAGGGGTTAGGGAATGAG. As protein: CASSVGQGLGNE. The whole CDR3 sequence reads CASSVGQGLGNEQFF.

This clone was recorded at least ten times. The sequenced fragment ends 3 residues before the CDR3 boundary, so the rest is inferred from the germline J gene. The chain recombines TRBV19 with TRBJ1-2; a weak D match, TRBD1 (5 bases). Germline lookup yields CDR1 LNHDA and CDR2 SQIVND (reference sequence). This CDR3 region has 14 residues. With 3 bases removed from V and 4 bases from J, the gap between germline ends came to 12 bases. The chain's CDR3 is CASSINGGAYGYTF. The part of the CDR3 DNA that was read is TGTGCCAGTAGTATCAACGGGGGAGCCTATGGC.

This clone has at least ten counts. The read terminates 3 residues before the CDR3 end, so the remaining end is supplied by the germline J gene. The chain links TRBV19 to TRBJ2-1; D may be TRBD2 (6 bases). Germline V gives CDR1 LNHDA, CDR2 SQIVND (reference sequence). V dropped 7 bases and J dropped 2 bases, with 15 bases sitting between them. The CDR3 is made up of 15 amino acids. The DNA read from the CDR3 is TGTGCCAGTACACATAGCGGACTTACCTACAATGAG. This encodes CASTHSGLTYNE. The entire CDR3 protein reads CASTHSGLTYNEQFF.

This clone showed up many times. The CDR3 end is not reached by the read, which stops 3 residues before it; the germline J gene fills it in. The chain recombines TRBV20-1 with TRBJ2-7, with D possibly matching TRBD1 (6 bases). The CDR3 runs to 11 residues. Trimming removed 7 bases from V and 2 bases from J, with 9 bases in between. Looked up from germline, CDR1 is DFQATT and CDR2 is SNEGSKA (reference sequence). CDR3: CSVRGTYEQYF. CDR3 DNA (partial): TGCAGTGTCAGGGGTACCTACGAG.

This clone occurred many times. The sequenced fragment ends 3 residues before the CDR3 boundary, so the rest is inferred from the germline J gene. This chain joins TRBV7-9 and TRBJ2-7; TRBD1 agrees at 7 bases. The V segment lost 5 bases and the J segment 6 bases; nucleotides outside the gene matches: 7. There are 13 residues in the CDR3. CDR1 is SEHNR, CDR2 FQNEAQ, per germline (reference sequence). The part of the CDR3 DNA that was read is TGTGCCAGCAGCCACGCGACAGGGAGCGAG. Amino acids: CASSHATGSE. The whole CDR3 protein reads CASSHATGSEQYF.

This clone was detected ten times or more. The read terminates 3 residues before the CDR3 end, so the remaining end is supplied by the germline J gene. The chain has TRBV15 and TRBJ2-7; D gene unclear. Trimming cost V 1 base and J 2 bases, with 3 bases left between them. This CDR3 region has 12 residues. CDR1 is LNHNV and CDR2 is YYDKDF in the germline V gene (reference sequence). CDR3 sequence reads: CATSRAAYEQYF. CDR3 bases read: TGTGCCACCAGCAGAGCCGCCTACGAG. Complete variable domain (other parts from reference TRBV15 and TRBJ2-7): DAMVIQNPRYQVTQFGKPVTLSCSQTLNHNVMYWYQQKSSQAPKLLFHYYDKDFNNEADTPDNFQSRRPNTSFCFLDIRSPGLGDTAMYLCATSRAAYEQYFGPGTRLTVT.

Ten or more counts support this clone. The read ends 3 residues shy of where the CDR3 ends; the end is completed using the germline J gene. The V gene is TRBV29-1, the J gene TRBJ2-7, with TRBD1 matching over 12 bases. CDR3 length equals 14 residues. Germline V gives CDR1 SQVTM, CDR2 ANQGSEA. J was trimmed by 5 bases and V by 7 bases; bases with no gene match: 9. The covered CDR3 bases are TGCAGCGCTGCCGCCGGGACAGGGGGCGACGAG. It codes for CSAAAGTGGDE. The full-length CDR3 reads as CSAAAGTGGDEQYF.

The sample holds many counts of this clone. Coverage ceases 3 residues before the CDR3 finishes, and the germline J gene fills in the end. The genes are TRBV13 and TRBJ1-2; D gene ambiguous. CDR1 is PRHDT, CDR2 FYEKMQ, per germline (reference sequence). V lost 0 bases and J 1 base, leaving 6 bases between the germline ends. The CDR3 sequence is 14 residues long. The sequenced part of the CDR3 DNA is TGTGCCAGCAGCTTAGGCCAGAATAACTATGGC. This translates into CASSLGQNNYG. In full, the CDR3 is CASSLGQNNYGYTF.

This clone was seen at least ten times. The read is 3 residues too short to cover the CDR3 end, so that end is filled in from the germline J gene. V usage is TRBV5-1 and J usage is TRBJ1-2; 7 bases agree with TRBD1. CDR3 size: 13 residues. CDR1 is SGHRS and CDR2 is YFSETQ in the germline V gene. Partial CDR3 DNA: TGCGCCAGCAGCTTACAGGGGAGAGATCGC. This gives the protein CASSLQGRDR. The full CDR3 sequence reads CASSLQGRDRYTF.

This clone was observed at least ten times. The read ends 3 residues before the CDR3 terminus; that terminus is restored from the germline J gene. The chain links TRBV12-3 or TRBV12-4 to TRBJ2-3; the D gene is possibly TRBD1 (5 bases). CDR3 length equals 14 residues. Trimming removed 5 bases at V and 5 bases at J, with 14 bases between. CDR3 loop: CASSTLGQGDTQYF. The CDR3 bases that were read are TGTGCCAGCAGTACCTTGGGGCAGGGAGATACG.

This clone was detected many times. The DNA ends 3 residues before the CDR3 does, and the rest of the CDR3 is filled in from the germline J gene. This chain links TRBV3-1 (or the pseudogene TRBV3-2) with TRBJ2-7; the match to TRBD1 covers 12 bases. This CDR3 has 15 residues. After removal of 4 bases from V and 3 bases from J, the junction contained 4 bases not matched to a gene. Germline values: CDR1 LGHDT, CDR2 YNNKEL (reference sequence). This CDR3 is CASSRGTGGNYEQYF. The sequenced CDR3 bases are TGTGCCAGCAGCCGAGGGACAGGGGGCAACTACGAG.

There are many counts of this clone. The read ends 3 residues before the CDR3 terminus; that terminus is restored from the germline J gene. The rearrangement uses TRBV5-6 and TRBJ1-2; TRBD1 aligns across 8 bases. From germline, CDR1 is SGHDT and CDR2 YYEEEE. This CDR3 comprises 14 residues. V shed 3 bases, J shed 4 bases, and the junction held 5 bases outside the gene matches. The CDR3 loop reads CASSYPGQGYGYTF. Partial CDR3 DNA: TGTGCCAGCAGCTACCCAGGACAGGGCTATGGC.

There are many counts of this clone. With the read ending 3 residues before the CDR3 end, the germline J gene is used to fill in that end. The chain joins TRBV20-1 to TRBJ1-5, with D unclear. Germline V gene lookup returns CDR1 DFQATT and CDR2 SNEGSKA (reference sequence). This CDR3 comprises 13 residues. The ends were cut back, 0 bases at V and 1 base at J, with 4 bases in the middle. The sequenced part of the CDR3 DNA is TGCAGTGCTAGAGATCTCAGCAATCAGCCC. Its translation is CSARDLSNQP. The complete CDR3 sequence is CSARDLSNQPQHF.

This clone was seen many times. The CDR3 is cut off 3 residues early in the read; its end comes from the germline J gene. V is TRBV24-1 and J is TRBJ2-7; 7 nucleotides line up with TRBD2. Germline CDR1 KGHDR, CDR2 SFDVKD. CDR3 length: 15 amino acids. The ends lost 3 bases at V and 2 bases at J; junction bases unmatched: 6. CDR3 bases read: TGTGCCACCAGTGATAAGGGCGGGGGTACCTACGAG. Translation gives CATSDKGGGTYE. The whole CDR3 protein is CATSDKGGGTYEQYF.

In this sample, this clone turned up many times. The observed sequence ends 3 residues before the CDR3 terminus, with the missing tail filled in from the germline J gene. The V and J genes are TRBV20-1 and TRBJ2-7; 10 bases match TRBD2. This CDR3 region has 16 residues. The germline V gene has CDR1 DFQATT and CDR2 SNEGSKA (reference sequence). V was pared by 1 base and J by 3 bases, with 9 bases of the junction left unmatched. This chain's CDR3 is CSARAPLAGVLYEQYF. CDR3 DNA (partial): TGCAGTGCTAGAGCGCCCCTAGCGGGAGTCCTCTACGAG.